These 19 T cell receptor beta chains originate from one sample sequenced in a study of tumor-infiltrating lymphocytes in primary liver carcinoma. With a constant-region primer, TCR beta cDNA was made from about 0.55 ug of total RNA. Three nested multiplex PCR rounds, a slightly modified ARM-PCR, produced the libraries for TCR beta. The two initial PCR rounds, roughly 11 cycles each, used TRBV1-TRBV30 forward and C-beta reverse primers. TCRdb fed the multiplex PCR reads into MiXCR, producing one record per CDR3 protein. The sample records about 110,000 distinct CDR3 sequences, less than 80% being singletons. Scientists recovered RNA and DNA together from around 20-30 mg of unsorted bulk tissue. The material sequenced was liver tumor tissue from sampling region 1. Sample subset: tumor region T1, superior pole. These receptor sequences come from a woman aged 55-70 years with primary liver carcinoma and hepatitis B virus infection.

J is TRBJ1-5 and V is TRBV7-9; D not resolved. This CDR3 is 12 amino acids long. The germline CDR1 and CDR2 sequences are SEHNR and FQNEAQ (reference sequence). V dropped 4 bases and J dropped 5 bases, with 6 bases sitting between them. This chain's CDR3 is CASSCVDQPQHF. In DNA form, the CDR3 reads TGTGCCAGCAGCTGCGTGGATCAGCCCCAGCATTTT. The whole variable domain, filled in from reference TRBV7-9 and TRBJ1-5, reads DTGVSQNPRHKITKRGQNVTFRCDPISEHNRLYWYRQTLGQGPEFLTYFQNEAQLEKSRLLSDRFSAERPKGSFSTLEIQRTEQGDSAMYLCASSCVDQPQHFGDGTRLSIL.

This clonotype has only a few counts. V is TRBV7-8 and J is TRBJ2-2, with 7 bases identical to TRBD1. The CDR3 is 16 residues long. J lost 13 bases, V lost 5 bases, and 19 bases had no gene match. Per germline, CDR1 SGHVS and CDR2 FQNEAQ. CDR3: CASSTRTGHNTWVLFF. The CDR3 DNA is TGTGCCAGCAGCACCAGGACAGGACATAACACCTGGGTGCTGTTTTTT.

This sequence joins TRBV5-1 and TRBJ2-7; 7 bases fit TRBD1. This CDR3 has 15 amino acids. The J segment lost 3 bases and the V segment lost 4 bases, leaving 10 bases of the junction unmatched. Germline V lookup: CDR1 SGHRS, CDR2 YFSETQ. The CDR3, as DNA: TGCGCCAGCAGCCTACCGGGGACAGACTACTACGAGCAGTACTTC. This sequence encodes CASSLPGTDYYEQYF.

In its sample, this clonotype was seen many times. The gene calls are TRBV11-2 and TRBJ2-5; D is ambiguous. The CDR3 loop spans 17 amino acids. The V end was cut by 5 bases, the J end by 1 base, with 20 bases between. Germline V gene data show CDR1 as SGHAT and CDR2 as FQNNGV. The CDR3 region is CASSRSAGPGSQETQYF. DNA of the CDR3: TGTGCCAGCAGCCGTTCCGCCGGGCCCGGATCCCAAGAGACCCAGTACTTC.

This clonotype was counted at least ten times. The chain uses TRBV4-1 and TRBJ2-7; 8 nucleotides align to TRBD1. The V gene's germline CDR1 is MGHRA and CDR2 YSYEKL. J was trimmed by 0 bases and V by 0 bases; bases with no gene match: 4. This CDR3 region has 16 residues. The CDR3 is CASSQERTGSSYEQYF. The CDR3 DNA follows: TGCGCCAGCAGCCAAGAAAGGACAGGGAGCTCCTACGAGCAGTACTTC.

The rearrangement uses TRBV9 and TRBJ2-1; 8 bases map to TRBD1. From germline, CDR1 is SGDLS and CDR2 YYNGEE. The CDR3 has 16 residues. Trimming at V came to 3 bases and at J to 4 bases, leaving 9 bases not matched to a gene. CDR3 nucleotides: TGTGCCAGCAGCGCAGGGGGCGCGTCCATTTACAATGAGCAGTTCTTC. This codes for CASSAGGASIYNEQFF.

A note on this clonotype: This may be a read error, as it is one base from a much larger clone. The DNA of the CDR3 is TGTGCCTGCAGTTTTGGGCAGGGGAGGCTCTTC. It is translated as CACSFGQGRLF. The rearrangement uses TRBV12-3 or TRBV12-4 and TRBJ2-1; D may correspond to TRBD1 or TRBD2 (6 bases each). CDR3 length: 11 residues.

Regarding this clonotype: The CDR3 does not end in the conserved phenylalanine or tryptophan, so this is likely a read error. The genes are TRBV11-2 and TRBJ2-3, with no clear D. Germline V gives CDR1 SGHAT, CDR2 FQNNGV. Trimming stripped 4 bases from V and 3 bases from J, with 8 bases between. CDR3 size: 13 residues. CDR3 loop: CASSYTNTDTQYS. In nucleotides, the CDR3 is TGTGCCAGCAGCTACACTAATACAGATACGCAGTATTCT.

As concerns this clonotype: This may arise from a read error, as a much more abundant clone is one base away. The J gene is TRBJ2-7, the V gene TRBV12-3 or TRBV12-4; D not resolved. This CDR3 is built from 12 residues. In DNA, the CDR3 is TGTGCCAGCAGTTCACAGACCTACAAGCAGTACTTC. Its protein is CASSSQTYKQYF.

The J gene is TRBJ2-2, the V gene TRBV11-2; 8 bases align to TRBD2. The germline CDR1 and CDR2 sequences are SGHAT and FQNNGV. The CDR3 runs to 20 residues. V dropped 4 bases and J dropped 1; count of bases not matched to a gene: 17. For the CDR3, the DNA is TGTGCCAGCAGCTCCCTAGCAAGGACCCGACTAGCGTTGAACACCGGGGAGCTGTTTTTT. It encodes CASSSLARTRLALNTGELFF.

This chain joins TRBV4-2 and TRBJ2-1, with D possibly matching TRBD2 (5 bases). CDR1 is LGHNA, CDR2 YNFKEQ, per germline. The CDR3 consists of 17 residues. V was shortened by 3 bases and J by 4 bases, with 19 bases between the two germline ends. CDR3 region: CASSHEGSQWRYNEQFF. DNA of the CDR3: TGTGCCAGCAGCCATGAGGGATCCCAGTGGAGGTACAATGAGCAGTTCTTC.

V gene TRBV14 combines with J gene TRBJ2-1; 8 bases map to TRBD2. Unmatched junction bases numbered 10, after V lost 4 bases and J lost 8 bases. The CDR3 has 15 residues. Germline CDR1 and CDR2: SGHDN and FVKESK. The chain's CDR3 is CASSPLAGGGYEQFF. The CDR3 DNA is TGTGCCAGCAGCCCCCTCGCGGGAGGAGGGTATGAGCAGTTCTTC.

In the case of this clonotype: Possible read error: a much larger clone is one base away. The chain employs TRBV6-1 and TRBJ1-1; weak D call: TRBD1 (5 bases). CDR3 length: 14 amino acids. Germline assignment: CDR1 MNHNS and CDR2 SASEGT. The CDR3 reads CANSAGWSGTEAFF. The DNA of the CDR3 is TGTGCCAACAGTGCAGGGTGGTCCGGCACTGAAGCTTTCTTT.

This clonotype was seen repeatedly, ten times or more. The rearrangement joins TRBV6-1 to TRBJ2-2, with D possibly called TRBD1 or TRBD2 (5 bases each). Germline V gene lookup returns CDR1 MNHNS and CDR2 SASEGT. The V end was cut by 2 bases, the J end by 5 bases, with 9 bases between. The CDR3 spans 14 residues. The CDR3 region is CASSEPGRTGELFF. The CDR3 DNA reads as TGTGCCAGCAGTGAACCGGGGCGGACCGGGGAGCTGTTTTTT.

Concerning this clonotype itself: Since a much larger clone is just one base distant, this may be a read error. The chain recombines TRBV4-1 with TRBJ1-2; weak D call: TRBD1 (5 bases). The V gene lost 4 bases and the J gene lost 2 bases, with 14 bases spanning the gap. This CDR3 is built from 15 residues. Germline V lookup: CDR1 MGHRA, CDR2 YSYEKL. CDR3 region: CASSLGGRANYGYTF. CDR3 DNA sequence: TGCGCCAGCAGCCTGGGGGGACGGGCGAACTATGGCTACACCTTC.

As to this clonotype: At one boundary the junction diverges from the germline segment, which might be a read error. The J gene is TRBJ2-7, the V gene TRBV10-3; 11 positions match TRBD2. The CDR3 is 15 amino acids. Germline values: CDR1 ENHRY, CDR2 SYGVKD. DNA of the CDR3: TGTGCCATCAGTAAGTCGCTAGCGGGAGGCTACGAGCAGTACTTC. Translating it yields CAISKSLAGGYEQYF.

A note on this clonotype: Given a much more abundant clone one base away, this may be a read error. This rearrangement joins TRBV29-1 to TRBJ2-7; 7 bases are shared with TRBD2. J gave up 7 bases and V 4 bases, and 7 bases lay outside the gene matches. CDR1 and CDR2 from the germline V gene are SQVTM and ANQGSEA. The CDR3 has 12 residues. This CDR3 is CSVVREEGEQYF. The CDR3 DNA is TGCAGCGTTGTCCGGGAGGAGGGGGAGCAGTACTTC.

Notes on this clonotype: At one end, the junction sequence differs from germline, possibly due to a read error. The chain links TRBV10-2 to TRBJ1-2, with D unresolved. The germline gives CDR1 WSHSY, CDR2 SAAADI. This CDR3 spans 12 amino acids. CDR3: CASTRNNYGYTF. CDR3 DNA sequence: TGTGCCAGCACCCGAAATAACTATGGCTACACCTTC.

In the case of this clonotype: One end of the junction fails to match germline, which may point to a read error. The V gene is TRBV11-2, the J gene TRBJ2-2, with 9 bases lining up with TRBD2. This CDR3 is 16 amino acids long. Germline lookup yields CDR1 SGHAT and CDR2 FQNNGV. In DNA, the CDR3 is TGTGGCAGCTGCGTAAGCTCGGGACTAGCTGGCGGGGAGCTGTTTTTT. Translated, it gives CGSCVSSGLAGGELFF.